A selection of T cell receptor beta chains follows, all from one sample in a study of blood T cell repertoires in COVID-19. TCRdb's table, derived via immunoSEQ multiplex PCR, lists solely in-frame clones and lacks some. The table lists under 60,000 clones, just under 90% of them singletons, with under 7.5% in the top ten. Sample: peripheral blood. These receptors were taken from a woman aged 55-75 years with COVID-19, enrolled during active disease. The CDR3 runs from the conserved cysteine through the conserved F or W. A D gene is named only where the DNA matches it firmly. Size is omitted from some rows. Given values are once, few, many or a class for expanded clones.

v_call	j_call	clone_size	d_call	cdr3_aa	cdr3_nt
TRBV6-5	TRBJ2-7	.	TRBD2	CASSSAGGPREQYF	TGTGCCAGCAGTTCTGCGGGAGGGCCTCGGGAGCAGTACTTC
TRBV7-9	TRBJ2-1	.	.	CASSRTPSSYNEQFF	TGTGCCAGCAGCCGTACTCCGAGCTCCTACAATGAGCAGTTCTTC
TRBV6-5	TRBJ2-1	.	TRBD2	CASRVPGTRYNEQFF	TGTGCCAGCAGGGTACCCGGGACTAGATACAATGAGCAGTTCTTC
TRBV29-1	TRBJ2-2	.	TRBD2	CSVISWEGSGRPTGELFF	TGCAGCGTCATCAGTTGGGAAGGGAGCGGGAGGCCCACCGGGGAGCTGTTTTTT
TRBV19	TRBJ2-2	.	TRBD1	CASRKQGAVTGELFF	TGTGCCAGTAGAAAACAGGGGGCCGTCACCGGGGAGCTGTTTTTT
TRBV19	TRBJ2-7	.	.	CASSLTHKYEQYF	TGTGCCAGTAGTCTTACCCACAAATACGAGCAGTACTTC
TRBV3-1/TRBV3-2	TRBJ1-1	.	.	CASSQDMRAFF	TGTGCCAGCAGCCAAGATATGCGAGCTTTCTTT
TRBV30	TRBJ2-7	.	.	CAWSYSGQRYEQYF	TGTGCCTGGAGTTACTCTGGACAGCGCTACGAGCAGTACTTC
TRBV11-2	TRBJ2-2	.	.	CASSLERASTGELFF	TGTGCCAGCAGCTTAGAGAGGGCGAGCACCGGGGAGCTGTTTTTT
TRBV7-9	TRBJ2-5	.	.	CASTRNPPSGEQETQYF	TGTGCCAGCACCCGGAACCCCCCCTCAGGTGAACAAGAGACCCAGTACTTC
TRBV5-1	TRBJ1-2	.	.	CASSLRSLNYGYTF	TGCGCCAGCAGCTTGCGGAGCCTAAACTATGGCTACACCTTC
TRBV12-3/TRBV12-4	TRBJ2-7	.	.	CASRSGNYEQYF	TGTGCCAGCAGATCCGGGAACTACGAGCAGTACTTC
TRBV5-4	TRBJ2-3	.	TRBD2	CASSRPGLGGTDTQYF	TGTGCCAGCAGCCGACCAGGACTAGGTGGCACAGATACGCAGTATTTT
TRBV9	TRBJ2-7	few	TRBD2	CASSVGGSGSSEQYF	TGTGCCAGCAGCGTAGGTGGTAGCGGGAGTAGCGAGCAGTACTTC